A single sample gave rise to the 5 T cell receptor beta chains below, sequenced in a study of T cells in Graves' hyperthyroidism and ophthalmopathy. TCR beta CDR3 region amplification was performed from RNA transcripts. In the first-round RT-PCR of the TCR CDR3, the HTBI primer set was used. Each CDR3 protein is one row after TCRdb ran MiXCR on the multiplex PCR reads. The data show around 99,000 distinct CDR3 sequences, 15% to 20% seen once. Specimen: blood. These receptors came from a woman aged 50 to 60 with Graves' hyperthyroidism.

The table lists this clonotype with many counts. The chain links TRBV30 to TRBJ2-1; D might be TRBD2 (6 bases). V was pared by 2 bases and J by 4 bases, with 12 bases between. CDR3 length: 14 residues. Germline CDR1 GTSNPN, CDR2 SVGIG (reference sequence). CDR3 residues: CAWSTYSGYNEQFF. The CDR3 DNA sequence: TGTGCCTGGAGTACCTATAGCGGATACAATGAGCAGTTCTTC. The entire variable domain, with the rest obtained from reference TRBV30 and TRBJ2-1, is as follows: SQTIHQWPATLVQPVGSPLSLECTVEGTSNPNLYWYRQAAGRGLQLLFYSVGIGQISSEVPQNLSASRPQDRQFILSSKKLLLSDSGFYLCAWSTYSGYNEQFFGPGTRLTVL.

V and J are TRBV27 and TRBJ2-1, with TRBD2 matching over 7 bases. CDR1 and CDR2 (germline): MNHEY, SMNVEV (reference sequence). This CDR3 spans 16 amino acids. Trimming removed 4 bases from V and 1 base from J; junction bases left unmatched: 7. The CDR3 loop reads CASSSRLAASYNEQFF. Here the CDR3 DNA reads TGTGCCAGCAGTTCCCGGCTAGCGGCGTCCTACAATGAGCAGTTCTTC.

V and J are TRBV20-1 and TRBJ1-3; 9 bases line up with TRBD1. CDR1 and CDR2 (germline): DFQATT, SNEGSKA (reference sequence). The CDR3 has 16 residues. With V trimmed by 4 bases and J by 2 bases, 9 bases remained unmatched. The CDR3 DNA reads TGCAGTGCTACTCCGTTTGGGGACAGGGCTGGAAACACCATATATTTT. Protein: CSATPFGDRAGNTIYF.

This clonotype occurred many times. The chain has TRBV29-1 and TRBJ2-7; no clear D. Germline V gene lookup returns CDR1 SQVTM and CDR2 ANQGSEA. CDR3 length: 10 residues. Trimming shortened V by 6 bases and J by 4 bases, and 7 bases separated the two germline ends. CDR3 loop: CSVQEYEQYF. The DNA for the CDR3 is TGCAGCGTCCAAGAGTACGAGCAGTACTTC.

This clonotype was found many times. The chain is built from TRBV19 and TRBJ2-3; a possible D gene is TRBD1 (6 bases). Trimming took off 8 bases at V and 2 bases at J, with 14 bases between the two ends. Germline-derived CDR1 and CDR2 are LNHDA and SQIVND (reference sequence). CDR3 length: 14 amino acids. The CDR3 protein is CASAGDTLTDTQYF. The CDR3 coding sequence is TGTGCCAGTGCTGGGGACACCCTCACAGATACGCAGTATTTT.